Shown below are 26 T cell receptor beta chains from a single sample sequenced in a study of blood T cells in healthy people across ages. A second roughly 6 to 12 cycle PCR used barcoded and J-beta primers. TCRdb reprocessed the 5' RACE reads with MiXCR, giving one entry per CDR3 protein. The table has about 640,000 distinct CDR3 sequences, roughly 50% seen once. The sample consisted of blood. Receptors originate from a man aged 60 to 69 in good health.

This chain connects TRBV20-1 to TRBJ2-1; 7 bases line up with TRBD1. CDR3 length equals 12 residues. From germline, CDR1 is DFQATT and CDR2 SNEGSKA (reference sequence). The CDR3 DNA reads TGCAGAGGGGGCCCCACACTGCATGAGCAGTTCTTC. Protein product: CRGGPTLHEQFF.

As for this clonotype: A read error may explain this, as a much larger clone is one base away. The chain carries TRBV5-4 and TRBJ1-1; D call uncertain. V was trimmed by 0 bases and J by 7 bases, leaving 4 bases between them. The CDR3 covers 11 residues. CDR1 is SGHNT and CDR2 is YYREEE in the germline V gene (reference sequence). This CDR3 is CASSLDGEAFF. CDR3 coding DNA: TGTGCCAGCAGCTTGGACGGTGAAGCTTTCTTT.

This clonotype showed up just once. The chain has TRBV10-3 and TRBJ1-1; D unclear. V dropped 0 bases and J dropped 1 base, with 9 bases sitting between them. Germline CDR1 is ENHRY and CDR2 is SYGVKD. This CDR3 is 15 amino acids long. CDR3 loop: CAISESGFGNTEAFF. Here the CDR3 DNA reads TGTGCCATCAGTGAGTCCGGTTTTGGGAACACTGAAGCTTTCTTT.

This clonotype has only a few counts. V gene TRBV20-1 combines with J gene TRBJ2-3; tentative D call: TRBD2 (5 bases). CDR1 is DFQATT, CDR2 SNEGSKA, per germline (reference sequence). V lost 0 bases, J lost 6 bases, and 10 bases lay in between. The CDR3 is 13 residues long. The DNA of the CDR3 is TGCAGTGCTAGAGATAGGGTAGCGGATACGCAGTATTTT. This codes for CSARDRVADTQYF.

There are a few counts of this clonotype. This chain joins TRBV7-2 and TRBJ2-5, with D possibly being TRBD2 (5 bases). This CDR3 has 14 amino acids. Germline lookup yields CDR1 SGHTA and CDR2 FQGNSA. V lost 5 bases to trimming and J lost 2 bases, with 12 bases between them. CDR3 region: CASSVGSMQETQYF. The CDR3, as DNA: TGTGCCAGCAGCGTAGGGAGTATGCAAGAGACCCAGTACTTC.

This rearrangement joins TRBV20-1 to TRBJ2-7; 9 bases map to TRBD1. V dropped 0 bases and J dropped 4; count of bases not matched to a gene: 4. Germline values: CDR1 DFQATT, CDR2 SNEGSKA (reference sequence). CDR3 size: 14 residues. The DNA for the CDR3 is TGCAGTGCTAGAGATCAGGGACAGGGTTACGAGCAGTACTTC. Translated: CSARDQGQGYEQYF.

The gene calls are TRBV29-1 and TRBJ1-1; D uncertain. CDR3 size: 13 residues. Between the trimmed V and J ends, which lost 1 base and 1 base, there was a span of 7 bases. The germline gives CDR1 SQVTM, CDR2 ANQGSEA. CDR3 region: CSVEGKGNTEAFF. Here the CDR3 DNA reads TGCAGCGTTGAAGGGAAGGGGAACACTGAAGCTTTCTTT. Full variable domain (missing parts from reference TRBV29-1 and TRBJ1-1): SAVISQKPSRDICQRGTSLTIQCQVDSQVTMMFWYRQQPGQSLTLIATANQGSEATYESGFVIDKFPISRPNLTFSTLTVSNMSPEDSSIYLCSVEGKGNTEAFFGQGTRLTVV.

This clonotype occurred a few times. DNA for the CDR3: TGCAGTGCTAGAGATCAGGTGGACACTGAAGCTTTCTTT. This translates into CSARDQVDTEAFF. V and J are TRBV20-1 and TRBJ1-1; no clear D. This CDR3 comprises 13 residues. The ends were cut back, 0 bases at V and 3 bases at J, with 8 bases in the middle. Germline V lookup: CDR1 DFQATT, CDR2 SNEGSKA (reference sequence).

In DNA form, the CDR3 reads TGCAGTGCTAGAAGAAGCAGAGGGAGTGAAGCTTTCTTT. This translates into CSARRSRGSEAFF. The V call is TRBV20-1, the J call TRBJ1-1; D is unclear. Looked up from germline, CDR1 is DFQATT and CDR2 is SNEGSKA (reference sequence). CDR3 length: 13 amino acids. The V end was cut by 2 bases, the J end by 7 bases, with 14 bases between.

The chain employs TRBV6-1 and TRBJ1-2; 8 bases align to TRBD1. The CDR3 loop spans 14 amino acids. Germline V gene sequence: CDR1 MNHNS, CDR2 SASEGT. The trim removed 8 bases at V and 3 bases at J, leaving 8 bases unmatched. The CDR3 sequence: CASSPGQDYYGYTF. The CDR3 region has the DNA TGTGCCAGCTCCCCGGGACAGGACTACTATGGCTACACCTTC.

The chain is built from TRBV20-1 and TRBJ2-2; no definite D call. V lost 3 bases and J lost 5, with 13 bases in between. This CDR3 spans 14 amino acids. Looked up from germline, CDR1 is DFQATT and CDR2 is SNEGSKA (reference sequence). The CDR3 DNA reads TGCAGTGCTAGCGGGCCCACTGGAACCGGGGAGCTGTTTTTT. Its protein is CSASGPTGTGELFF.

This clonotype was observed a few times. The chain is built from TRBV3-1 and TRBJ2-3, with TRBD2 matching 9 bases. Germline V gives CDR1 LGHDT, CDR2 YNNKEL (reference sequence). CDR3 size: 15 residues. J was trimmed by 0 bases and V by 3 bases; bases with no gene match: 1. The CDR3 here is CASSQGLASTDTQYF. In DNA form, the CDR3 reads TGTGCCAGCAGCCAGGGACTAGCTAGCACAGATACGCAGTATTTT.

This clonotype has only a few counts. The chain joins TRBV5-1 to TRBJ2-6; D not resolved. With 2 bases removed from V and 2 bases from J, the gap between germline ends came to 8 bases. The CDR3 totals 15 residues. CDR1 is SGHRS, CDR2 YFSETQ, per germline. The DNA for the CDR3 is TGCGCCAGCAGCTTAACACCAACTGGGGCCAACGTCCTGACTTTC. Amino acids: CASSLTPTGANVLTF.

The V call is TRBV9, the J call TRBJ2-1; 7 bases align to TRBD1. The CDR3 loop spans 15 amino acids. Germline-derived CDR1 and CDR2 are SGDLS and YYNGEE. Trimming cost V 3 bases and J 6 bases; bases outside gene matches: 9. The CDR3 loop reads CASSGPETGSNEQFF. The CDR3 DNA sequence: TGTGCCAGCAGCGGGCCGGAGACAGGGAGCAATGAGCAGTTCTTC.

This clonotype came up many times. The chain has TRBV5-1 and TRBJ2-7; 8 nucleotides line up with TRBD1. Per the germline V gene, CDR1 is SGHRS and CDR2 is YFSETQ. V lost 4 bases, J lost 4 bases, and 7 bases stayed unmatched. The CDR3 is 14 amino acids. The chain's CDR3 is CASSRGTGGYEQYF. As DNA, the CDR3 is TGCGCCAGCAGCCGAGGGACAGGAGGATACGAGCAGTACTTC.

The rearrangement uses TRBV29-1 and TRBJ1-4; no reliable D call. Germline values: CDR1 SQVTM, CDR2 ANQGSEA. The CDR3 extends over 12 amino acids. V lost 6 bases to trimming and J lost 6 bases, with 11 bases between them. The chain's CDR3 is CSVTTDHEKLFF. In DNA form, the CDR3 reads TGCAGCGTCACGACGGACCATGAAAAACTGTTTTTT.

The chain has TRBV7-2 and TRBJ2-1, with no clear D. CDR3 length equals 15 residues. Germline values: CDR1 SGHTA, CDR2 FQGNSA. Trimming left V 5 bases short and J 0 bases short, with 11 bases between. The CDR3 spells CASSPVAFSYNEQFF. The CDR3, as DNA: TGTGCCAGCAGCCCAGTGGCGTTCTCCTACAATGAGCAGTTCTTC.

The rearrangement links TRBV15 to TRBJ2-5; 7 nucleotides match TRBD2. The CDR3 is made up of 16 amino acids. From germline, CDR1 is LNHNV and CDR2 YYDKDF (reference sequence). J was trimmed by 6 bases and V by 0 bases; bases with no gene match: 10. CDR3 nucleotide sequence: TGTGCCACCAGCAGAGATCGGGTCGGCGGGGGTAAGACCCAGTACTTC. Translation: CATSRDRVGGGKTQYF.

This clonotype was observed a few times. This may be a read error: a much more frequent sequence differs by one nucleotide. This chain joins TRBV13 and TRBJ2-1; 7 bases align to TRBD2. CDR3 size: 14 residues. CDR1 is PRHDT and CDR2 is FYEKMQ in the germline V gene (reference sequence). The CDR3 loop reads CASSVGGRNNEQFF. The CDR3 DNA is TGTGCCAGCAGCGTAGGCGGGAGAAACAATGAGCAGTTCTTC. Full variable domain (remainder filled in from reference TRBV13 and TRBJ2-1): AAGVIQSPRHLIKEKRETATLKCYPIPRHDTVYWYQQGPGQDPQFLISFYEKMQSDKGSIPDRFSAQQFSDYHSELNMSSLELGDSALYFCASSVGGRNNEQFFGPGTRLTVL.

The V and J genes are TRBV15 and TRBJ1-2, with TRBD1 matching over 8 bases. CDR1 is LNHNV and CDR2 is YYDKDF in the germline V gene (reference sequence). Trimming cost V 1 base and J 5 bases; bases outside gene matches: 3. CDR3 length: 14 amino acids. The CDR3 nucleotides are TGTGCCACCAGCAGAGGGACAGGGACTTATGGCTACACCTTC. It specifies CATSRGTGTYGYTF.

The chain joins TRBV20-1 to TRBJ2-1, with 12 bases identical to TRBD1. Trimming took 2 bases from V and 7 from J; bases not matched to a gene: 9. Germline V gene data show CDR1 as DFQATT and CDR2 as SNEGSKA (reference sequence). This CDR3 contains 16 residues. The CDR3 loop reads CSARSLGQGARNEQFF. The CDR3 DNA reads TGCAGTGCTAGAAGTCTGGGACAGGGGGCGCGTAATGAGCAGTTCTTC.

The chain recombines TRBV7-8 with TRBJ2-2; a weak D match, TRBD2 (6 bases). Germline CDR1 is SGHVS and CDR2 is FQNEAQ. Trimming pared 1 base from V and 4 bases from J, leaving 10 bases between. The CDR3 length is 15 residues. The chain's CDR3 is CASSLGVGGTGELFF. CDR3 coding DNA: TGTGCCAGCAGCTTAGGGGTGGGGGGCACCGGGGAGCTGTTTTTT.

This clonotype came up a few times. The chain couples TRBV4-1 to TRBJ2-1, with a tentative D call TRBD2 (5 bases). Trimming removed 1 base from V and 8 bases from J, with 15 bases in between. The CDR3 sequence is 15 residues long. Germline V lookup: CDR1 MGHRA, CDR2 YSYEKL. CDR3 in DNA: TGCGCCAGCAGCCAAGTTTCCTCTAGCCTTGATGAGCAGTTCTTC. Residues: CASSQVSSSLDEQFF.

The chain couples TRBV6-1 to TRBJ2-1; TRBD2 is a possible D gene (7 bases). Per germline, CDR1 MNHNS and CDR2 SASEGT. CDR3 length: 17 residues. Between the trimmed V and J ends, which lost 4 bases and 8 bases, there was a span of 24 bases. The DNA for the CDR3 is TGTGCCAGCAGTGCTGGGGGGCAGCGGGACGGGTACGATGAGCAGTTCTTC. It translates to CASSAGGQRDGYDEQFF.

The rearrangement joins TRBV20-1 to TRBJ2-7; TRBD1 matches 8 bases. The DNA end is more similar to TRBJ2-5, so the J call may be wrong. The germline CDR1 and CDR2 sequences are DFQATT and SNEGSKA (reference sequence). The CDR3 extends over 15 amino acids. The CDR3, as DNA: TGCAGTGCTAGTCTGGACAGGGCGGACCAAGAGACCCAGTACTTC. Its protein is CSASLDRADQETQYF.

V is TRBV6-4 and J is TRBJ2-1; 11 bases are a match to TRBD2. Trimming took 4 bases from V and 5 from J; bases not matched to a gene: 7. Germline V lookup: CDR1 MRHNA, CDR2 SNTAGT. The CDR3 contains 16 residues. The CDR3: CASSVSTSGGNNEQFF. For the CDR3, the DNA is TGTGCCAGCAGTGTGAGTACTAGCGGGGGCAACAATGAGCAGTTCTTC.